This TCR beta chain was identified in a study of cytomegalovirus exposure and HLA in healthy donors (dated by TCRdb to 2016 to 2017). Background for the entire study: The 500 to 800 repertoires of the first cohort and the 120 validation repertoires were produced on the same platform, according to a later analysis. Along with the roughly 710-subject first cohort, a separate validation cohort of more than 90 different subjects was used. The aim of the study was to test whether cataloging public T cell receptors could identify signatures of past pathogen exposure. To predict cytomegalovirus infection status, the study brought together high-throughput TCR immunosequencing, statistical association of individual TCRs with disease status, and machine learning.

Donors formed part of the validation cohort, which comprised about 130 subjects and was distinct from the first cohort of under 850 subjects. The library was built by means of the immunoSEQ multiplex PCR assay. As for the original processing: To diagnose cytomegalovirus status from the catalog of TCR beta chain sequences, a statistical classification framework was built. Here the immuneACCESS table is served through TCRdb, limited to in-frame sequences with V and J called. Missing clones are a known gap in these copies; in checked studies unresolved V genes cover under half, and the rest lacks a known reason. Clone size and the V and J calls come from that table; the DNA yielded D and trimming. For this sample there are 150,000 to 200,000 clones; about 80% appear just once. Of the sample, approximately 7% is held by the ten largest clones. About this clone: Its cognate antigen has yet to be identified. Base qualities are not at hand, and no much larger clone is one base apart.

Trimming takes 3 bases off V and 4 bases off J; junction bases not matched to a gene: 3. Based on the germline V gene, the CDR1 and CDR2 sequences are LGHNA and YSLEER. The CDR3 contains 14 residues, cysteine and phenylalanine counted. Only the CDR3 DNA stays, 42 bases, in frame from base 1. Study-wide conclusions, independent of this receptor: The study gave a list of over 150 TCR beta chains associated with cytomegalovirus. While some public TCRs were present in many individuals, most TCR sequences turned up only very rarely across donors. In vitro tests confirmed that a few of the cytomegalovirus-associated TCR beta chains recognize cytomegalovirus antigens. A later analysis had no HLA typing for the validation cohort, so co-occurrence there was scored across all 110 or so repertoires. In a later analysis, TCRs clustered in the first cohort were found to also tend to co-occur in the 130 or so validation repertoires, with roughly 93% of cluster scores above 0. The authors suggested that the approach could potentially be extended to other disease states and immunological phenotypes. In both the original and validation cohorts, the classifier was reported to diagnose cytomegalovirus status with high specificity and sensitivity.

The sequence is built from TRBV4-3 and TRBJ1-3, and TRBD1 matches 7 of the central bases. This TCR was sampled from a man aged 18-30 years in good health and CMV-seropositive. The sequenced sample was PBMCs. The bases are TGCGCCAGCAGCCAGCAGACAGGGGGAAACACCATATATTTT. Its protein is CASSQQTGGNTIYF.